The subject of this entry is one TCR beta chain. Its specificity is not known. These data are taken from a study of OX40 agonist ivuxolimab in advanced cancers. About the research overall: Administration of intravenous ivuxolimab to patients occurred every 2 weeks at 0.01 to 10 mg/kg. Notes on the study in general: The investigators did not determine what antigen specificity the expanded peripheral T cells had.

The germline gives CDR1 ENHRY, CDR2 SYGVKD. CDR3 length equals 12 residues. Trimming cost V 3 bases and J 10 bases, with 12 bases left between them. Sequencing used immunoSEQ multiplex PCR; TCRdb keeps in-frame clones, though not all of them. The repertoire includes approximately 57,000 clones, 70% to 90% of them detected once, and over 8.5% sits in the top ten. The clonotype comes from an adult with an advanced solid tumor such as melanoma, head and neck, liver or kidney cancer. This specimen consisted of CD4+ or CD8+ T cells sorted from blood, obtained in a trial of the OX40 agonist ivuxolimab. This rearrangement joins TRBV10-3 to TRBJ1-2; D ambiguous. CDR3: CAISDGQPIYTF. The CDR3, as DNA: TGTGCCATCAGTGACGGCCAACCTATCTACACCTTC.